These 9 T cell receptor beta chains were all obtained from the same sample, sequenced in a study of blood T cell repertoires in COVID-19. Measured with immunoSEQ multiplex PCR; TCRdb has only the in-frame clones, and not every one. The data show 240,000 or so clones, 85% to 90% seen once. Source material: peripheral blood. All receptors derive from a woman aged 40 to 50 who had recovered from COVID-19.

The V gene is TRBV20-1, the J gene TRBJ1-4; D uncertain. Per the germline V gene, CDR1 is DFQATT and CDR2 is SNEGSKA (reference sequence). This CDR3 has 10 residues. Deletions cut 5 bases from V and 7 bases from J, with 5 bases between. The CDR3 here is CSALGEKLFF. The CDR3 DNA reads TGCAGTGCTCTCGGTGAAAAACTGTTTTTT.

V usage is TRBV29-1 and J usage is TRBJ1-2, with D tentatively TRBD1 (5 bases). V lost 4 bases, J lost 2 bases, and 14 bases lay in between. This CDR3 contains 14 residues. The germline V gene has CDR1 SQVTM and CDR2 ANQGSEA. The CDR3 reads CSVVGLGQNYGYTF. The CDR3 DNA sequence: TGCAGCGTTGTGGGGTTGGGGCAGAACTATGGCTACACCTTC.

The rearrangement uses TRBV28 and TRBJ1-2; D might be TRBD1 (6 bases). Trimming took off 4 bases at V and 6 bases at J, with 9 bases between the two ends. The CDR3 runs 12 residues. Looked up from germline, CDR1 is MDHEN and CDR2 is SYDVKM. The CDR3 spells CASSWGRNGYTF. The CDR3, as DNA: TGTGCCAGCAGTTGGGGGCGGAATGGCTACACCTTC.

The chain has TRBV5-6 and TRBJ2-5; D may be TRBD2 (7 bases). Deletions cut 4 bases from V and 1 base from J, with 20 bases between. CDR1 and CDR2 from the germline V gene are SGHDT and YYEEEE. The CDR3 length is 17 residues. CDR3 nucleotide sequence: TGTGCCAGCAGCCCCATGGGGTGGCGGGGGCCCCAAGAGACCCAGTACTTC. Its translation is CASSPMGWRGPQETQYF.

The rearrangement joins TRBV5-6 to TRBJ2-2, with 7 bases fitting TRBD2. After removal of 2 bases from V and 6 bases from J, the junction contained 7 bases not matched to a gene. The germline V gene encodes CDR1 SGHDT and CDR2 YYEEEE. This CDR3 spans 15 amino acids. The CDR3 DNA follows: TGTGCCAGCAGCTTCATTGCGGGAGAGGCCGGGGAGCTGTTTTTT. Translation gives CASSFIAGEAGELFF.

This chain connects TRBV5-1 to TRBJ2-3, with a weak D call TRBD2 (5 bases). The V end lost 4 bases, the J end lost 4 bases, and 16 bases lay between the germline ends. The CDR3 has 15 amino acids. Per germline, CDR1 SGHRS and CDR2 YFSETQ. CDR3 in amino acids: CASSPGPAGPDTQYF. The CDR3, as DNA: TGCGCCAGCAGCCCGGGCCCGGCGGGCCCAGATACGCAGTATTTT.

This chain connects TRBV24-1 to TRBJ2-7; TRBD2 matches 8 bases. The CDR3 has 16 residues. The V gene's germline CDR1 is KGHDR and CDR2 SFDVKD. Unmatched junction bases numbered 7, after V lost 4 bases and J lost 0 bases. CDR3 residues: CATSDPTSASSYEQYF. In nucleotides, the CDR3 is TGTGCCACCAGTGACCCGACTAGCGCGAGCTCCTACGAGCAGTACTTC.

The rearrangement joins TRBV15 to TRBJ1-1, with a weak D call TRBD1 (6 bases). Trimming stripped 3 bases from V and 3 bases from J, with 11 bases between. The CDR3 runs 14 residues. CDR1 and CDR2 from the germline V gene are LNHNV and YYDKDF (reference sequence). CDR3: CATSSMDSHTEAFF. CDR3 nucleotide sequence: TGTGCCACCAGCAGCATGGACAGTCACACTGAAGCTTTCTTT.

The rearrangement joins TRBV5-6 to TRBJ2-3; D is ambiguous. The CDR3 sequence is 15 residues long. V was clipped by 4 bases and J by 1 base, with 13 bases between them. CDR1 and CDR2 from the germline V gene are SGHDT and YYEEEE. The CDR3: CASSGAWSGTDTQYF. CDR3 coding DNA: TGTGCCAGCAGCGGTGCATGGTCGGGCACAGATACGCAGTATTTT.